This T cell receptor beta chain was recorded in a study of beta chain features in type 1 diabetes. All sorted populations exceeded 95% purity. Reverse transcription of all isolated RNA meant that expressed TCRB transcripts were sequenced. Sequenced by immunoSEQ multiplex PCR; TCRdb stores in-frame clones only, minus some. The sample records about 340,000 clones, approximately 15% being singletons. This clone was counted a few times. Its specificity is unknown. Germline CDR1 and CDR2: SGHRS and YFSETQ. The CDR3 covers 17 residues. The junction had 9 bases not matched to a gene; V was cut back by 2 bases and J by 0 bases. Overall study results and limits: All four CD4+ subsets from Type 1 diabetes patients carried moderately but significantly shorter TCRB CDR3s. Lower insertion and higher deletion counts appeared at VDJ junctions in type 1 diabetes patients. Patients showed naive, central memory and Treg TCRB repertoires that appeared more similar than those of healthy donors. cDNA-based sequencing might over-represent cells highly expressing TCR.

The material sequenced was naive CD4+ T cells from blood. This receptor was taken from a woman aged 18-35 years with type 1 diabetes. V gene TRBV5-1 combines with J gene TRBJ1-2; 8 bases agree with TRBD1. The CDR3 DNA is TGCGCCAGCAGCTTTAATCCACAGGGGGACGCTAACTATGGCTACACCTTC. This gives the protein CASSFNPQGDANYGYTF.